This TCR beta chain was profiled in a study of glioma-infiltrating T cells after dendritic cell vaccination (dated by TCRdb to the mid-2010s). Concerning the study at large: The cohort included roughly 15 glioblastoma patients drawn from Phase I and II dendritic cell vaccination trials, of whom 9 were newly diagnosed and 6 had recurrent disease. Patients received autologous tumor lysate-pulsed dendritic cell vaccination between about 2003 and 2013. To make the vaccine, monocyte-derived dendritic cells were cultured for about seven days with IL-4 and GM-CSF and then pulsed overnight with autologous tumor lysate. Three intradermal dendritic cell vaccine injections were administered to patients at biweekly intervals in the arm below the axilla. In glioblastoma patients vaccinated with dendritic cells, deep sequencing of TCR beta CDR3 regions served to measure tumor-infiltrating lymphocyte content and to compare repertoires between tumor and blood. TCR sequencing metrics, including TIL content and tumor-blood repertoire overlap, were correlated with survival after dendritic cell vaccination. Broad study findings and their caveats: Longer time to progression and overall survival after dendritic cell vaccination were predicted by higher estimated pretreatment TIL content. The response model built on TCR overlap across three groups was characterized as speculative, with prospective validation still needed. The cohort was small and heterogeneous, only a few patients had full blood and tumor sets, and even fewer had initial-recurrent tumor pairs. TCR clonality showed no direct relationship with survival, which suggests that a diverse polyclonal response may be important.

Reading the label with the study, this specimen's time point is: after dendritic cell vaccination, including at tumor progression/relapse. To be selected, patients needed enough residual fresh-frozen tumor tissue and more than two years of available survival data. Molecular status otherwise varied across the glioblastoma patients, but none of them carried an isocitrate dehydrogenase mutation. PBMC were collected before vaccination, two weeks after the third vaccination, and at tumor progression if tumor progression occurred. The Qiagen DNeasy Blood extraction Kit was used for extraction of genomic DNA. This clone was counted once. This receptor's antigen is unknown. No clone much larger than this one lies a single base away; base qualities are absent. The V and J ends are trimmed by 5 bases and 3 bases, leaving 13 bases between them. CDR1 and CDR2, looked up from the germline V gene, are SGHAT and FQNNGV. The CDR3 numbers 15 residues from cysteine through phenylalanine. Kept here is only the CDR3 DNA, which spans 45 bases and is read in frame from base 1.

Using the immunoSEQ assay, TCRB CDR3 regions were amplified from 1.5 to 2 micrograms of genomic DNA, or from all available DNA when less than that was on hand. For multiplex PCR, 60 forward primers for TCR V beta segments and 13 reverse primers for J beta segments were used. To estimate reads per starting template, synthetic control templates were spiked into each sample at limiting dilution. The Illumina HiSeq System generated 87 bp sequencing reads. Processing in the source paper ran as follows. PCR and sequencing errors were removed by a nearest neighbor algorithm that merged closely related sequences. TCR overlap was measured as the percentage of unique tumor TCR beta sequences also present in the same patient's peripheral blood. TCRdb stores this immuneACCESS table with in-frame sequences only. Part of the clones is absent; in the studies checked, under half of the shortfall reflects unresolved V genes, and no reason is known for the rest. V, J and clone size derive from that table, while D and trimming were established from the DNA sequence. In all, the sample holds about 110,000 clones, and around 90% of those were seen once. Roughly 3% of the sample goes to the ten largest clones.

The chain couples TRBV11-2 to TRBJ1-4; a tentative D match to TRBD1 spans 6 bases. This receptor was taken from a human donor with glioblastoma. Sequenced material: blood, taken after dendritic cell vaccination. Here is the DNA: TGTGCCAGCAGCCGGACAGCCTTGCCTAATGAAAAACTGTTTTTT. Its protein reads: CASSRTALPNEKLFF.